A single sample is the source of the 27 T cell receptor beta chains below, sequenced in a study of T-cell reconstitution after alpha-beta-depleted transplantation in children. Preparation of the TCRbeta library was carried out with unique molecular identifiers. TCRdb used MiXCR to reprocess the PCR reads, holding one entry per CDR3 protein. Of hundreds of thousands of distinct CDR3 sequences detected, over 10% appear once; the ten largest clones hold around 2.2%. The material sequenced was PBMCs, mostly from graft donor cells, taken 360 days after TCRalphabeta/CD19-depleted stem cell transplant. The origin of the receptors is a male patient under 18 who had a stem cell transplant for acute myeloid leukemia, so the T cells may come from the graft donor.

In its sample, this clonotype was seen a few times. The chain uses TRBV29-1 and TRBJ1-2; a weak D match, TRBD1 (5 bases). The germline CDR1 and CDR2 sequences are SQVTM and ANQGSEA. CDR3 size: 15 residues. Trimming left V 1 base short and J 5 bases short, with 17 bases between. The CDR3 DNA reads as TGCAGCGTTGAAGGTCCAGGGCCCACCCTTTATGGCTACACCTTC. This translates into CSVEGPGPTLYGYTF.

This clonotype was seen many times. The chain is built from TRBV7-2 and TRBJ2-2, with D unclear. Germline-derived CDR1 and CDR2 are SGHTA and FQGNSA. The CDR3 extends over 14 amino acids. The V and J ends lost 6 bases and 2 bases respectively, with 10 bases between them. The CDR3 here is CASRKNSNTGELFF. DNA for the CDR3: TGTGCCAGCAGGAAAAATTCTAACACCGGGGAGCTGTTTTTT.

This clonotype has only a few counts. V and J are TRBV28 and TRBJ2-7; D is uncertain. Trimming cost V 6 bases and J 3 bases, with 9 bases left between them. The CDR3 extends over 12 amino acids. In germline, CDR1 is MDHEN, CDR2 SYDVKM. The CDR3 loop is CASSLNHYEQYF. CDR3 nucleotide sequence: TGTGCCAGCAGCCTAAACCACTACGAGCAGTACTTC.

This clonotype was found many times. CDR3 DNA: TGCAGTGCGGAGAGCGGTTCCGGCACAGATACGCAGTATTTT. Translating gives CSAESGSGTDTQYF. This chain joins TRBV20-1 and TRBJ2-3; tentative D call: TRBD2 (5 bases). V was cut by 6 bases and J by 1 base, with 14 bases left in between. Germline loops: CDR1 DFQATT, CDR2 SNEGSKA (reference sequence). CDR3 length equals 14 residues.

This clonotype was detected ten times or more. J is TRBJ2-7 and V is TRBV7-9, with 12 bases matching TRBD1. The CDR3 runs to 19 residues. V lost 3 bases and J lost 0; bases outside the gene matches: 12. Germline V gene sequence: CDR1 SEHNR, CDR2 FQNEAQ (reference sequence). This CDR3 is CASSFIGTGGMPFSYEQYF. In DNA, the CDR3 is TGTGCCAGCAGCTTCATAGGGACAGGGGGCATGCCATTCTCCTACGAGCAGTACTTC.

This clonotype occurred many times. This chain links TRBV5-6 with TRBJ2-3, with D perhaps matching TRBD2 (6 bases). CDR1 is SGHDT and CDR2 is YYEEEE in the germline V gene. This CDR3 region has 15 residues. V gave up 5 bases and J gave up 2 bases, with 15 bases separating them. The CDR3 bases are TGTGCCAGCAGTTGGGACTTTCTCAACACAGATACGCAGTATTTT. It translates to CASSWDFLNTDTQYF.

This clonotype was recorded a few times. This CDR3 reads CASSEGQGTIYEQYF. The DNA for the CDR3 is TGTGCCAGCAGTGAGGGACAGGGGACCATCTACGAGCAGTACTTC. The rearrangement joins TRBV25-1 to TRBJ2-7; 10 bases match TRBD1. V dropped 3 bases and J dropped 3; count of bases not matched to a gene: 5. This CDR3 is 15 amino acids long. The germline V gene has CDR1 MGHDK and CDR2 SYGVNS.

The sample holds many counts of this clonotype. The chain links TRBV29-1 to TRBJ2-7, with 7 bases lining up with TRBD1. Germline V gene data show CDR1 as SQVTM and CDR2 as ANQGSEA. CDR3 length: 13 residues. V gave up 6 bases and J gave up 1 base; unmatched junction bases: 6. The CDR3: CSVIQGMSYEQYF. The CDR3 nucleotides read TGCAGCGTCATACAGGGGATGTCCTACGAGCAGTACTTC.

The chain has TRBV29-1 and TRBJ2-7; D possibly corresponds to TRBD1 (5 bases). CDR3 size: 13 residues. V shed 8 bases and J shed 0 bases, with 14 bases lying between them. Germline CDR1 and CDR2: SQVTM and ANQGSEA. In DNA, the CDR3 is TGCAGCTTTCTGGACACCTTCTCCTACGAGCAGTACTTC. This translates into CSFLDTFSYEQYF.

The chain combines TRBV24-1 with TRBJ2-3, with D uncertain. Deletions cut 0 bases from V and 5 bases from J, with 17 bases between. Looked up from germline, CDR1 is KGHDR and CDR2 is SFDVKD. This CDR3 is built from 17 residues. The DNA of the CDR3 is TGTGCCACCAGTGATTTGCGGCCGACCCTAGGAGTAGATACGCAGTATTTT. Translation gives CATSDLRPTLGVDTQYF.

This clonotype was seen only a few times. The chain uses TRBV29-1 and TRBJ1-2; TRBD1 is a possible D gene (6 bases). V dropped 7 bases and J dropped 8 bases, with 17 bases sitting between them. This CDR3 spans 12 amino acids. Germline CDR1 reads SQVTM; CDR2 reads ANQGSEA. CDR3 in amino acids: CSADAGERGYTF. CDR3 DNA sequence: TGCAGCGCCGACGCAGGGGAGCGCGGCTACACCTTC.

A few counts support this clonotype. This rearrangement joins TRBV5-1 to TRBJ2-7; no reliable D call. Germline assignment: CDR1 SGHRS and CDR2 YFSETQ. Trimming cost V 3 bases and J 3 bases, with 10 bases left between them. The CDR3 has 13 residues. CDR3 sequence (DNA): TGCGCCAGCAGCTACGTTATGGGCTACGAGCAGTACTTC. Its protein product is CASSYVMGYEQYF.

This clonotype has more than one count but fewer than ten. V gene TRBV27 combines with J gene TRBJ2-1; D is perhaps TRBD2 (6 bases). Trimming removed 5 bases at V and 8 bases at J, with 16 bases between. Per the germline V gene, CDR1 is MNHEY and CDR2 is SMNVEV (reference sequence). There are 14 residues in the CDR3. CDR3 protein: CASSPTLRRDEQFF. Here the CDR3 DNA reads TGTGCCAGCAGTCCTACGCTTAGGAGGGATGAGCAGTTCTTC.

In this sample, this clonotype turned up many times. The J gene is TRBJ2-2, the V gene TRBV20-1; 9 bases fit TRBD1. This CDR3 comprises 14 residues. In germline, CDR1 is DFQATT, CDR2 SNEGSKA (reference sequence). The CDR3 sequence is CSVDRGANTGELFF. In nucleotides, the CDR3 is TGCAGCGTGGACAGGGGCGCGAACACCGGGGAGCTGTTTTTT.

This clonotype appeared many times. This sequence joins TRBV28 and TRBJ2-4; D might be TRBD1 (5 bases). This CDR3 spans 16 amino acids. Trimming left V 3 bases short and J 0 bases short, with 12 bases between. Germline CDR1 and CDR2: MDHEN and SYDVKM. CDR3 nucleotides: TGTGCCAGCAGTTTTCCCTCCAGGGCAGCCAAAAACATTCAGTACTTC. Residues: CASSFPSRAAKNIQYF.

This clonotype was seen more than once but under ten times. V gene TRBV20-1 combines with J gene TRBJ2-3; D possibly corresponds to TRBD2 (6 bases). With 1 base removed from V and 3 bases from J, the gap between germline ends came to 14 bases. Germline CDR1 DFQATT, CDR2 SNEGSKA (reference sequence). There are 15 residues in the CDR3. CDR3 region: CSARVWRGKTDTQYF. In nucleotides, the CDR3 is TGCAGTGCTAGAGTTTGGCGGGGAAAAACAGATACGCAGTATTTT.

This clonotype occurred many times. The gene calls are TRBV29-1 and TRBJ2-1, with TRBD2 identical over 7 bases. This CDR3 region has 11 residues. With 4 bases clipped from V and 9 bases from J, the junction kept 3 bases outside the gene matches. Germline loops: CDR1 SQVTM, CDR2 ANQGSEA. CDR3 loop: CSVGASGEQFF. The CDR3 DNA reads as TGCAGCGTTGGGGCTAGCGGTGAGCAGTTCTTC.

This clonotype occurred a few times. V and J are TRBV3-1 and TRBJ2-7; D is perhaps TRBD2 (6 bases). This CDR3 region has 16 residues. V lost 0 bases, J lost 3 bases, and 15 bases lay in between. Germline-derived CDR1 and CDR2 are LGHDT and YNNKEL (reference sequence). CDR3 amino acids: CASSQDILAMVYEQYF. Here the CDR3 DNA reads TGTGCCAGCAGCCAAGATATACTAGCAATGGTCTACGAGCAGTACTTC.

This clonotype has more than one count but fewer than ten. This chain joins TRBV20-1 and TRBJ2-1; D is possibly TRBD1 or TRBD2 (5 bases each). The CDR3 is 15 residues long. CDR1 is DFQATT, CDR2 SNEGSKA, per germline (reference sequence). The germline V and J ends were trimmed by 3 bases and 15 bases, with 27 bases remaining between them. The CDR3 region has the DNA TGCAGTGCTAGGGACCCCCCGGGACCCCCAAGGGGTTCGTTCTTC. The encoded protein is CSARDPPGPPRGSFF.

V gene TRBV28 combines with J gene TRBJ2-5; 7 bases match TRBD2. From germline, CDR1 is MDHEN and CDR2 SYDVKM. Trimming took 2 bases from V and 7 from J; bases not matched to a gene: 22. CDR3 length: 19 amino acids. The CDR3 coding sequence is TGTGCCAGCAGTTTAGAAGCTAAGTGGGAGGGGCCGATTGTAGGGACCCAGTACTTC. Its protein product is CASSLEAKWEGPIVGTQYF.

The V gene is TRBV29-1, the J gene TRBJ1-2, with D maybe TRBD1 (6 bases). Germline V gene data show CDR1 as SQVTM and CDR2 as ANQGSEA. The germline V and J ends were trimmed by 3 bases and 3 bases, with 11 bases remaining between them. CDR3 size: 13 residues. CDR3 protein: CSVEEKGDYGYTF. The CDR3, as DNA: TGCAGCGTTGAGGAAAAGGGGGACTATGGCTACACCTTC.

V gene TRBV5-6 combines with J gene TRBJ2-7, with 14 bases lining up with TRBD2. In germline, CDR1 is SGHDT, CDR2 YYEEEE. Trimming took 4 bases from V and 3 from J; bases not matched to a gene: 3. CDR3 length equals 15 residues. The DNA of the CDR3 is TGTGCCAGCAGCCGACTAGCGGGAGGGAACTACGAGCAGTACTTC. Translation gives CASSRLAGGNYEQYF.

This clonotype was recorded a few times. The DNA for the CDR3 is TGTGCCAGCTCCGGCGGGAGGGCAGGTGAGCAGTTCTTC. This sequence encodes CASSGGRAGEQFF. The chain employs TRBV6-2 or TRBV6-3 and TRBJ2-1, with 9 nucleotides matching TRBD2. The CDR3 extends over 13 amino acids. Germline values: CDR1 MNHEY, CDR2 SVGEGT. After removal of 8 bases from V and 9 bases from J, the junction contained 8 bases not matched to a gene.

This clonotype was picked up many times. This rearrangement joins TRBV20-1 to TRBJ1-4, with D perhaps matching TRBD1 (6 bases). From germline, CDR1 is DFQATT and CDR2 SNEGSKA (reference sequence). The CDR3 length is 14 residues. V was pared by 5 bases and J by 7 bases, with 17 bases between. CDR3 in DNA: TGCAGTGCTGTAGCAGGGGAAGTTTTTGAAAAACTGTTTTTT. This encodes CSAVAGEVFEKLFF.

This clonotype appeared a few times. CDR3 sequence reads: CASSLGQGRDTQYF. The CDR3 DNA sequence: TGTGCCAGCAGCTTAGGGCAGGGGAGAGATACGCAGTATTTT. The J gene is TRBJ2-3, the V gene TRBV7-3; D perhaps matches TRBD1 (6 bases). Germline CDR1 reads SGHTA; CDR2 reads FQGTGA. This CDR3 has 14 residues. V was clipped by 2 bases and J by 5 bases, with 11 bases between them.

The V call is TRBV7-2, the J call TRBJ1-2; possibly TRBD1 for D (6 bases). The germline V gene encodes CDR1 SGHTA and CDR2 FQGNSA. Trimming took 0 bases from V and 8 from J, leaving 16 bases between them. The CDR3 spans 15 residues. CDR3: CASSLAGQGPGGYTF. CDR3 in DNA: TGTGCCAGCAGCTTAGCTGGGCAGGGGCCCGGGGGCTACACCTTC.

In its sample, this clonotype was seen many times. The chain is built from TRBV6-1 and TRBJ2-5; TRBD1 aligns across 8 bases. From germline, CDR1 is MNHNS and CDR2 SASEGT. V lost 5 bases to trimming and J lost 5 bases; unmatched junction nucleotides: 13. This CDR3 comprises 16 residues. The CDR3 reads CASSQPLTGVAETQYF. CDR3 nucleotides: TGTGCCAGCAGTCAACCACTGACAGGGGTAGCGGAGACCCAGTACTTC.